This TCR beta chain was obtained from a study of blood T cell repertoires in COVID-19. The overall study: The United States, Italy and Spain provided the acute and convalescent COVID-19 samples.

Authors' analysis steps: Researchers report that nucleated cell counts were estimated from reference gene primer amplification. Measured with immunoSEQ multiplex PCR; TCRdb has only the in-frame clones, and not every one. V and J calls and clone size follow that table, whereas D and trimming were derived from the DNA. The table records 200,000 to 250,000 clones, approximately 90% of them present only once. The CDR3 consists of 14 residues. Trimming shortened V by 2 bases and J by 7 bases, and 14 bases separated the two germline ends. The germline V gene has CDR1 MNHNY and CDR2 SVGAGI (reference sequence). This clone was observed a single time.

The rearrangement links TRBV6-6 to TRBJ1-2, with D tentatively TRBD1 (5 bases). The origin of this receptor is a man aged 55 to 70 with COVID-19, enrolled during active disease. The material sequenced was peripheral blood. CDR3 loop: CASSYAAGKGGYTF. In DNA, the CDR3 is TGTGCCAGCAGTTACGCGGCAGGGAAGGGTGGCTACACCTTC.